This TCR beta chain originates from a study of T cell responses to AZD1222 COVID-19 vaccine. Regarding the study as a whole: There were repertoire samples only from the period after the peak T cell response. Donors skewed white British and female; clonal diversity was possibly underestimated.

Assay: immunoSEQ multiplex PCR; the TCRdb copy retains only in-frame clones and omits some. The sample contains about 270,000 clones, almost 95% of which appear only once. Comments on this clone: Its matching antigen is unknown.

Unmatched junction bases numbered 4, after V lost 7 bases and J lost 1 base. The CDR3 runs 15 residues. CDR1 and CDR2 (germline): SNHLY, FYNNEI. This sequence joins TRBV2 and TRBJ2-1; the match to TRBD1 covers 10 bases. The sample in question was peripheral blood, obtained 28 days after the second AZD1222 dose. The TCR was taken from an adult who received the AZD1222 COVID-19 vaccine. The CDR3 nucleotides are TGTGCCAGCAACCGACAGGGGGCATCCTACAATGAGCAGTTCTTC. Translated: CASNRQGASYNEQFF.